The clone carrying this T cell receptor beta chain is a singleton in its sample. Its antigen is as yet unknown. There are 16 residues in the CDR3. Per the germline V gene, CDR1 is SGHVS and CDR2 is FNYEAQ. Trimming took 0 bases from V and 5 from J, leaving 16 bases between them. Assay: immunoSEQ multiplex PCR; the TCRdb copy retains only in-frame clones and omits some. This sample has fewer than 20,000 clones, with around 83% found just once. After CD4+ and CD8+ cells were isolated by positive magnetic bead selection, their purity was checked by flow cytometry. This sample is part of a study of somatic mutations in cytotoxic T cells in rheumatoid arthritis. In the study overall: After diagnosis, patient blood (nearly 31 ml EDTA) was drawn right away, before any treatment was given.

Study-wide findings and caveats: CD8+ T cells showed clonality that did not differ significantly between patients with rheumatoid arthritis and age-matched healthy controls.

This receptor was obtained from an adult with rheumatoid arthritis. The sample taken for sequencing was CD8+ T cells sorted from blood. J is TRBJ2-5 and V is TRBV7-6, with D maybe TRBD2 (5 bases). The CDR3 spells CASSLAQALGSETQYF. CDR3 nucleotides: TGTGCCAGCAGCTTAGCGCAGGCCTTGGGGAGTGAGACCCAGTACTTC.